One sample yielded the 7 T cell receptor beta chains listed below, sequenced in a study of human T cells and chemical hapten exposure. Sample time point: patch test 1, 2 weeks after DPC sensitization. Stated treatment: therapeutic diphenylcyclopropenone sensitization with weekly scalp DPC. TCRdb reprocessed the RACE reads via MiXCR and lists one record per CDR3 protein. The sample has fewer than 400,000 distinct CDR3 sequences, 6% to 8.5% seen once. Sample: whole blood, taken in connection with sensitization to the hapten diphenylcyclopropenone (DPC). These receptors originate from a woman between 18 and 29 years old with alopecia areata. Some clones in this sample may be carry-over from other donors' samples.

The chain recombines TRBV6-6 with TRBJ1-5, with a possible D match to TRBD1 (6 bases). The V gene's germline CDR1 is MNHNY and CDR2 SVGAGI (reference sequence). The CDR3 runs 14 residues. Trimming cost V 8 bases and J 0 bases, with 11 bases left between them. CDR3 sequence: CASAGTNSNQPQHF. As DNA, the CDR3 is TGTGCCAGCGCCGGGACAAATAGCAATCAGCCCCAGCATTTT.

J is TRBJ1-1 and V is TRBV28; 8 bases are shared with TRBD1. J lost 5 bases, V lost 2 bases, and 1 base had no gene match. The CDR3 length is 13 residues. Germline V gives CDR1 MDHEN, CDR2 SYDVKM. The CDR3 coding sequence is TGTGCCAGCAGTTTACGGACAGGGACTGAAGCTTTCTTT. Its protein product is CASSLRTGTEAFF.

Only a few counts were recorded for this clonotype. The rearrangement uses TRBV10-3 and TRBJ2-1; 7 bases match TRBD1. V was pared by 6 bases and J by 5 bases, with 7 bases of the junction left unmatched. In germline, CDR1 is ENHRY, CDR2 SYGVKD. The CDR3 consists of 14 residues. In nucleotides, the CDR3 is TGTGCCATCAGCAGACAGGGAAATAACAATGAGCAGTTCTTC. It is translated as CAISRQGNNNEQFF.

With respect to this clonotype: Compared with germline, one end of the junction differs, possibly owing to a read error. The chain uses TRBV12-3 or TRBV12-4 and TRBJ2-6, with D possibly TRBD1 on 5 matching bases. This CDR3 region has 12 residues. The CDR3: CASQSGANVVTF. The CDR3 DNA follows: TGTGCCAGCCAGTCTGGGGCCAACGTCGTGACTTTC.

The rearrangement uses TRBV25-1 and TRBJ1-1; the D is unclear. Between the trimmed V and J ends, which lost 1 base and 1 base, there was a span of 19 bases. The germline V gene has CDR1 MGHDK and CDR2 SYGVNS. The CDR3 contains 18 residues. The CDR3: CASSELADIILPNTEAFF. The CDR3 DNA follows: TGTGCCAGCAGTGAATTGGCAGATATCATTCTACCGAACACTGAAGCTTTCTTT.

The table lists this clonotype with many counts. The chain carries TRBV5-1 and TRBJ1-4; D is possibly TRBD1 (5 bases). The germline V gene encodes CDR1 SGHRS and CDR2 YFSETQ. Deletions cut 0 bases from V and 3 bases from J, with 15 bases between. This CDR3 has 17 amino acids. The CDR3 is CASSLDGTPNSNEKLFF. The CDR3 DNA reads as TGCGCCAGCAGCTTGGATGGGACGCCGAATTCTAATGAAAAACTGTTTTTT.

This clonotype was picked up many times. V is TRBV12-3 or TRBV12-4 and J is TRBJ2-3, with 10 bases identical to TRBD1. J gave up 3 bases and V 5 bases, and 8 bases lay outside the gene matches. There are 16 residues in the CDR3. The CDR3 sequence is CASSPMGQGSTDTQYF. The CDR3 nucleotides are TGTGCCAGCAGTCCCATGGGACAGGGGTCAACAGATACGCAGTATTTT.